Below, 9 T cell receptor beta chains from the same sample are listed, as sequenced in a study of blood T cell repertoires in COVID-19. Method: immunoSEQ multiplex PCR; TCRdb's copy keeps in-frame clones and lacks some. The sample has 200,000 or so clones, about nine tenths seen once; the top ten hold under 3%. Sequenced input: PBMCs or T cells enriched from blood (not recorded which). Receptors originate from a woman aged 25 to 39 who had recovered from COVID-19.

CDR3 coding DNA: TGTGCCAGCAGCCCAAACGACAGCTCCTATAATTCACCCCTCCACTTT. Translating it yields CASSPNDSSYNSPLHF. The rearrangement uses TRBV28 and TRBJ1-6; perhaps TRBD1 as D (5 bases). Germline V gene sequence: CDR1 MDHEN, CDR2 SYDVKM. The CDR3 loop spans 16 amino acids. Deletions cut 6 bases from V and 0 bases from J, with 12 bases between.

The CDR3 spells CASRGTGDDGGELFF. CDR3 in DNA: TGTGCCAGCAGGGGGACAGGGGACGACGGCGGGGAGCTGTTTTTT. The rearrangement links TRBV7-8 to TRBJ2-2; 10 nucleotides match TRBD1. This CDR3 is built from 15 residues. The trim removed 6 bases at V and 7 bases at J, leaving 8 bases unmatched. Germline CDR1 is SGHVS and CDR2 is FQNEAQ.

The chain uses TRBV9 and TRBJ1-5; D is unclear. This CDR3 has 14 amino acids. The germline V gene has CDR1 SGDLS and CDR2 YYNGEE. V lost 0 bases and J 3 bases, leaving 7 bases between the germline ends. CDR3 nucleotide sequence: TGTGCCAGCAGCGTAGGTGAGGTCAATCAGCCCCAGCATTTT. Translating it yields CASSVGEVNQPQHF.

This CDR3 reads CASRTSDGETQYF. The CDR3 DNA follows: TGTGCCAGCAGAACTAGCGATGGGGAGACCCAGTACTTC. The chain uses TRBV2 and TRBJ2-5; 7 nucleotides line up with TRBD2. Germline-derived CDR1 and CDR2 are SNHLY and FYNNEI. This CDR3 spans 13 amino acids. The V segment lost 6 bases and the J segment 5 bases; nucleotides outside the gene matches: 6.

The chain is built from TRBV23-1 and TRBJ1-4; D unclear. TRBV23-1 is placed among ORFs of uncertain function. This CDR3 is 13 amino acids long. The germline V and J ends were trimmed by 7 bases and 0 bases, with 6 bases remaining between them. CDR3 sequence (DNA): TGCGCCAGCATGGCAACAACTAATGAAAAACTGTTTTTT. This gives the protein CASMATTNEKLFF.

Turning to this clone: Other nucleotide sequences from this sample produce the same CDR3. V usage is TRBV12-3 or TRBV12-4 and J usage is TRBJ1-3; maybe TRBD1 (5 bases). Trimming stripped 5 bases from V and 1 base from J, with 6 bases between. The CDR3 totals 13 residues. The CDR3: CASSTGSGNTIYF. The CDR3 bases are TGTGCCAGCAGTACAGGTTCTGGAAACACCATATATTTT.

The rearrangement links TRBV4-2 to TRBJ2-1, with TRBD2 identical over 7 bases. The CDR3 spans 16 residues. The germline V gene has CDR1 LGHNA and CDR2 YNFKEQ. With V trimmed by 4 bases and J by 6 bases, 12 bases remained unmatched. The CDR3 nucleotides are TGTGCCAGCAGCCTAAGTTTCGCCGGGACTACCAATGAGCAGTTCTTC. It is translated as CASSLSFAGTTNEQFF.

This clone was recorded once. V usage is TRBV5-1 and J usage is TRBJ1-5; D might be TRBD1 (6 bases). From germline, CDR1 is SGHRS and CDR2 YFSETQ. This CDR3 has 15 residues. V was cut by 4 bases and J by 9 bases, with 20 bases left in between. The CDR3: CASSQEGQTTRPQHF. CDR3 coding DNA: TGCGCCAGCAGCCAAGAAGGACAGACCACGAGGCCCCAGCATTTT. The whole variable domain, filled in from reference TRBV5-1 and TRBJ1-5, reads KAGVTQTPRYLIKTRGQQVTLSCSPISGHRSVSWYQQTPGQGLQFLFEYFSETQRNKGNFPGRFSGRQFSNSRSEMNVSTLELGDSALYLCASSQEGQTTRPQHFGDGTRLSIL.

Only a few counts were recorded for this clone. The V and J genes are TRBV19 and TRBJ1-1; no clear D. Trimming shortened V by 5 bases and J by 4 bases, and 14 bases separated the two germline ends. Germline-derived CDR1 and CDR2 are LNHDA and SQIVND (reference sequence). This CDR3 is 14 amino acids long. The chain's CDR3 is CASSPQYGATEAFF. DNA of the CDR3: TGTGCCAGTAGTCCGCAGTATGGAGCCACTGAAGCTTTCTTT.